Presented here are 3 T cell receptor beta chains from one specimen sequenced in a study of OX40 agonist ivuxolimab in advanced cancers. Sequencing used immunoSEQ multiplex PCR; TCRdb keeps in-frame clones, though not all of them. The table includes roughly 60,000 clones, approximately 90% detected once. Sample: CD4+ or CD8+ T cells sorted from blood, taken in a trial of the OX40 agonist ivuxolimab. These receptors were taken from an adult with an advanced solid tumor such as melanoma, head and neck, liver or kidney cancer.

This chain uses TRBV9 with TRBJ2-7; TRBD2 is a possible D gene (6 bases). The CDR3 loop spans 15 amino acids. V shed 0 bases and J shed 5 bases, with 15 bases lying between them. The V gene's germline CDR1 is SGDLS and CDR2 YYNGEE. The CDR3 loop is CASSVGASEVHEQYF. CDR3 coding DNA: TGTGCCAGCAGCGTAGGTGCTAGCGAGGTCCACGAGCAGTACTTC.

The chain recombines TRBV2 with TRBJ2-3; TRBD2 aligns across 8 bases. The CDR3 spans 11 residues. V lost 10 bases, J lost 6 bases, and 3 bases stayed unmatched. Germline V gene data show CDR1 as SNHLY and CDR2 as FYNNEI. The CDR3: CATRLADTQYF. The CDR3, as DNA: TGTGCCACCAGACTAGCGGATACGCAGTATTTT.

V and J are TRBV25-1 and TRBJ1-4, with TRBD1 matching over 12 bases. The CDR3 totals 17 residues. J gave up 6 bases and V 0 bases, and 5 bases lay outside the gene matches. Germline V lookup: CDR1 MGHDK, CDR2 SYGVNS. DNA of the CDR3: TGTGCCAGCAGTGAATATTTGGGACAGGGGGCTGATGAAAAACTGTTTTTT. It codes for CASSEYLGQGADEKLFF.